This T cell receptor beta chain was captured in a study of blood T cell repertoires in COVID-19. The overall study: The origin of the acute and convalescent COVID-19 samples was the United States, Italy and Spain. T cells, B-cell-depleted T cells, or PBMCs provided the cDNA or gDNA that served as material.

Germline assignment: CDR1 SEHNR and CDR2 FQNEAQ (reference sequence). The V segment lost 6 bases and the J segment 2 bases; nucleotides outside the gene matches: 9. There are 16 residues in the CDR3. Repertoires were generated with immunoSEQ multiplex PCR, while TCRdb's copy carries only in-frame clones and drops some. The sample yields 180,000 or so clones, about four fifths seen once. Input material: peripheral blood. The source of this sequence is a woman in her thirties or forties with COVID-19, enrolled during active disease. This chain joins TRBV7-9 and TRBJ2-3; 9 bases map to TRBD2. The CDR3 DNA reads TGTGCCAGCAGAGATGGCGGGAGGGCCCTCACAGATACGCAGTATTTT. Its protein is CASRDGGRALTDTQYF. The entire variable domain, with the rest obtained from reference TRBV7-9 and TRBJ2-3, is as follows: DTGVSQNPRHKITKRGQNVTFRCDPISEHNRLYWYRQTLGQGPEFLTYFQNEAQLEKSRLLSDRFSAERPKGSFSTLEIQRTEQGDSAMYLCASRDGGRALTDTQYFGPGTRLTVL.